This T cell receptor beta chain was identified in a study of molecular identifiers for immune sequencing clone quantification. This clonotype was counted ten times or more. Its antigen is currently unknown. Germline lookup yields CDR1 SGHDT and CDR2 YYEEEE. The CDR3 is made up of 14 amino acids. Trimming pared 0 bases from V and 6 bases from J, leaving 10 bases between. One entry per CDR3 protein results from TCRdb running MiXCR on the PCR reads. This sample has approximately 12,000 distinct CDR3 sequences, with approximately 15% found just once. Overall study results and limits: Detectable among about a million naive cells, according to reports, was Jurkat TCR RNA spiked in from one cell. Clones with over 20 RNA copies captured over 99% of effector molecules but under 1% of naive ones.

The TCR originated in a human donor in good health. Some libraries in this study had Jurkat cell RNA spiked in. Sequenced: naive CD8+ T cells from blood, with Jurkat cell RNA spiked in. Subset indicated: FACS-sorted CD8+CD4-CCR7+CD45RA+ naive T cells. V usage is TRBV5-6 and J usage is TRBJ1-5; a weak D match, TRBD1 (5 bases). The CDR3 coding sequence is TGTGCCAGCAGCTTGGCAGGGTCGGGTCAGCCCCAGCATTTT. Protein sequence: CASSLAGSGQPQHF. The entire variable domain, with the rest obtained from reference TRBV5-6 and TRBJ1-5, is as follows: DAGVTQSPTHLIKTRGQQVTLRCSPKSGHDTVSWYQQALGQGPQFIFQYYEEEERQRGNFPDRFSGHQFPNYSSELNVNALLLGDSALYLCASSLAGSGQPQHFGDGTRLSIL.